Presented here are 22 T cell receptor beta chains from one specimen sequenced in a study of cytomegalovirus exposure and HLA in healthy donors. The PCR used 60 Vbeta and 13 Jbeta primers. Clones were read by immunoSEQ multiplex PCR, and TCRdb kept only the in-frame ones, dropping some. The sample consists of 150,000 to 200,000 clones, roughly 74% of them appearing once. Input material: PBMCs. These TCRs come from a middle-aged woman in good health and CMV-seropositive.

The chain is built from TRBV9 and TRBJ2-5; TRBD2 matches at 7 bases. This CDR3 contains 15 residues. Germline CDR1 is SGDLS and CDR2 is YYNGEE. With V trimmed by 4 bases and J by 9 bases, 15 bases remained unmatched. The CDR3 here is CASSSDQRGPGAQYF. The DNA for the CDR3 is TGTGCCAGCAGCTCGGACCAGCGGGGCCCCGGGGCCCAGTACTTC.

The genes are TRBV11-2 and TRBJ2-5; TRBD2 matches at 8 bases. The DNA end lines up better with TRBJ2-7; the J call may be wrong. This CDR3 spans 12 amino acids. Germline V gene sequence: CDR1 SGHAT, CDR2 FQNNGV. CDR3: CASRPTSDEQYF. DNA for the CDR3: TGTGCCAGCAGGCCGACTAGCGACGAGCAGTACTTC.

V and J are TRBV9 and TRBJ1-6, with D possibly TRBD1 on 5 matching bases. The CDR3 consists of 16 residues. The V end was cut by 3 bases, the J end by 8 bases, with 18 bases between. Looked up from germline, CDR1 is SGDLS and CDR2 is YYNGEE. The CDR3 loop reads CASSADSYSLDSPLHF. In DNA, the CDR3 is TGTGCCAGCAGCGCCGACAGCTATTCACTTGATTCACCCCTCCACTTT.

This sequence joins TRBV25-1 and TRBJ2-5; 10 bases match TRBD1. The J segment lost 6 bases and the V segment lost 2 bases, leaving 6 bases of the junction unmatched. In germline, CDR1 is MGHDK, CDR2 SYGVNS. This CDR3 contains 15 residues. The DNA for the CDR3 is TGTGCCAGCAGTGAACCGGGACAGGGGTGGAAGACCCAGTACTTC. This translates into CASSEPGQGWKTQYF.

The J gene is TRBJ2-6, the V gene TRBV4-3, with no clear D. The CDR3 has 17 amino acids. CDR1 is LGHNA and CDR2 is YSLEER in the germline V gene. V was trimmed by 1 base and J by 0 bases, leaving 10 bases between them. The CDR3 region is CASSQGDTTSGANVLTF. The CDR3 nucleotides read TGCGCCAGCAGCCAAGGCGACACGACCTCTGGGGCCAACGTCCTGACTTTC.

This clone was counted a single time. One junction end disagrees with the germline gene, perhaps due to a read error. The rearrangement links TRBV7-7 to TRBJ2-3, with 8 bases lining up with TRBD2. The CDR3 totals 14 residues. The germline V gene has CDR1 SSHAT and CDR2 FNYEAQ (reference sequence). The CDR3 region is CASSPSGSTDTQYF. Here the CDR3 DNA reads TGTGCTAGCAGCCCTAGCGGGAGCACAGATACGCAGTATTTT.

The table lists this clone with a few counts. This chain links TRBV7-9 with TRBJ1-5; 10 positions match TRBD1. The length of the CDR3 is 17 residues. From germline, CDR1 is SEHNR and CDR2 FQNEAQ (reference sequence). V lost 1 base and J lost 4; bases outside the gene matches: 7. The CDR3 spells CASSLGIDRGQNQPQHF. Written as DNA, the CDR3 is TGTGCCAGCAGCTTAGGAATTGACAGGGGGCAAAATCAGCCCCAGCATTTT.

The chain has TRBV5-1 and TRBJ2-1, with D hard to call. The ends were cut back, 3 bases at V and 1 base at J, with 11 bases in the middle. Germline values: CDR1 SGHRS, CDR2 YFSETQ. The CDR3 contains 15 residues. Written as DNA, the CDR3 is TGCGCCAGCAGCTCGACTGGCGGATCCTACAATGAGCAGTTCTTC. This translates into CASSSTGGSYNEQFF.

V and J are TRBV7-9 and TRBJ2-1; 12 nucleotides agree with TRBD2. From germline, CDR1 is SEHNR and CDR2 FQNEAQ (reference sequence). The CDR3 extends over 18 amino acids. The V segment lost 0 bases and the J segment 6 bases; nucleotides outside the gene matches: 9. CDR3 sequence reads: CASSLAGTSGRGLNEQFF. DNA of the CDR3: TGTGCCAGCAGCTTAGCCGGGACTAGCGGGCGTGGACTCAATGAGCAGTTCTTC. Using reference TRBV7-9 and TRBJ2-1 for the parts outside the CDR3, the full variable domain is DTGVSQNPRHKITKRGQNVTFRCDPISEHNRLYWYRQTLGQGPEFLTYFQNEAQLEKSRLLSDRFSAERPKGSFSTLEIQRTEQGDSAMYLCASSLAGTSGRGLNEQFFGPGTRLTVL.

The chain carries TRBV5-1 and TRBJ1-5, with D hard to call. The V end was cut by 1 base, the J end by 0 bases, with 8 bases between. The CDR3 covers 15 residues. Germline V lookup: CDR1 SGHRS, CDR2 YFSETQ. This CDR3 reads CASSLTANSNQPQHF. CDR3 DNA sequence: TGCGCCAGCAGCTTGACAGCTAATAGCAATCAGCCCCAGCATTTT.

V and J are TRBV9 and TRBJ2-3; D is possibly TRBD2 (6 bases). This CDR3 contains 15 residues. Between the trimmed V and J ends, which lost 4 bases and 2 bases, there was a span of 14 bases. CDR1 is SGDLS, CDR2 YYNGEE, per germline. This CDR3 is CASSPKAGHTDTQYF. The CDR3 coding sequence is TGTGCCAGCAGCCCTAAGGCGGGGCACACAGATACGCAGTATTTT.

CDR3 sequence: CASSLAGYGYTF. As DNA, the CDR3 is TGTGCCAGCAGTTTAGCGGGATATGGCTACACCTTC. The chain combines TRBV28 with TRBJ1-2, with D hard to call. Germline V gene lookup returns CDR1 MDHEN and CDR2 SYDVKM. The CDR3 has 12 amino acids. With 2 bases removed from V and 5 bases from J, the gap between germline ends came to 6 bases.

J is TRBJ2-1 and V is TRBV11-2; 9 bases are shared with TRBD2. Germline loops: CDR1 SGHAT, CDR2 FQNNGV. The CDR3 is 16 amino acids. Germline trimming cut 4 bases from V and 8 bases from J; bases unmatched to any gene: 12. The CDR3 coding sequence is TGTGCCAGCAGCTCGCCTCTAGCGGGGCCTTTCGATGAGCAGTTCTTC. The encoded protein is CASSSPLAGPFDEQFF.

With respect to this clone: It is likely a read error, because the conserved phenylalanine at the end of the CDR3 is missing. J is TRBJ1-2 and V is TRBV28; D is undetermined. V was shortened by 2 bases and J by 7 bases, with 11 bases between the two germline ends. Germline V lookup: CDR1 MDHEN, CDR2 SYDVKM. There are 13 residues in the CDR3. In nucleotides, the CDR3 is TGTGCCAGCAGTTTAAACCATCAGGCTGGCTACACCCTC. This encodes CASSLNHQAGYTL.

The chain has TRBV6-5 and TRBJ1-5; D not resolved. Germline V gives CDR1 MNHEY, CDR2 SVGAGI. The ends were cut back, 6 bases at V and 4 bases at J, with 10 bases in the middle. The CDR3 is 13 amino acids. DNA for the CDR3: TGTGCCAGCAGCGTGCTCAGAAATCAGCCCCAGCATTTT. As protein: CASSVLRNQPQHF.

The chain carries TRBV6-6 and TRBJ2-7; perhaps TRBD1 as D (6 bases). This CDR3 has 14 residues. The V end lost 6 bases, the J end lost 0 bases, and 12 bases lay between the germline ends. CDR1 is MNHNY and CDR2 is SVGAGI in the germline V gene (reference sequence). CDR3 in amino acids: CASRGQLNSYEQYF. The CDR3 DNA sequence: TGTGCCAGCAGAGGACAGCTGAACTCCTACGAGCAGTACTTC.

The chain uses TRBV7-8 and TRBJ2-2; D perhaps matches TRBD2 (5 bases). Trimming took off 6 bases at V and 1 base at J, with 15 bases between the two ends. Germline CDR1 and CDR2: SGHVS and FQNEAQ. The CDR3 totals 16 residues. The CDR3 nucleotides read TGTGCCAGCAGTTTCGAGTGGGAGATGAACACCGGGGAGCTGTTTTTT. Translated, it gives CASSFEWEMNTGELFF.

The chain is built from TRBV5-1 and TRBJ2-5; D unclear. This CDR3 is 14 amino acids long. The V end lost 7 bases, the J end lost 0 bases, and 13 bases lay between the germline ends. From germline, CDR1 is SGHRS and CDR2 YFSETQ. In DNA form, the CDR3 reads TGCGCCAGCGCCCCCGCCACAGACCAAGAGACCCAGTACTTC. Its protein product is CASAPATDQETQYF.

V and J are TRBV28 and TRBJ2-7, with D maybe TRBD1 (6 bases). This CDR3 contains 13 residues. V was cut by 2 bases and J by 5 bases, with 10 bases left in between. Germline CDR1 and CDR2: MDHEN and SYDVKM. The CDR3 DNA sequence: TGTGCCAGCAGTTTAGGCAGGGGCCACGAGCAGTACTTC. Translating it yields CASSLGRGHEQYF.

The rearrangement links TRBV28 to TRBJ1-6; no definite D call. This CDR3 has 12 amino acids. V dropped 7 bases and J dropped 13 bases, with 14 bases sitting between them. Germline V gene data show CDR1 as MDHEN and CDR2 as SYDVKM. The CDR3 protein is CASMAGPSPLHF. The CDR3 DNA follows: TGTGCCAGCATGGCAGGTCCCTCCCCCCTCCACTTT. Full variable domain (rest looked up from reference TRBV28 and TRBJ1-6): DVKVTQSSRYLVKRTGEKVFLECVQDMDHENMFWYRQDPGLGLRLIYFSYDVKMKEKGDIPEGYSVSREKKERFSLILESASTNQTSMYLCASMAGPSPLHFGNGTRLTVT.

The genes are TRBV14 and TRBJ2-1; 10 bases fit TRBD2. The trim removed 1 base at V and 9 bases at J, leaving 9 bases unmatched. CDR1 and CDR2 (germline): SGHDN, FVKESK. The CDR3 has 16 amino acids. CDR3: CASSQVVASGSSEQFF. DNA for the CDR3: TGTGCCAGCAGCCAAGTCGTCGCTAGCGGGAGTTCTGAGCAGTTCTTC.

This chain links TRBV9 with TRBJ1-4, with 7 bases identical to TRBD1. CDR1 and CDR2 from the germline V gene are SGDLS and YYNGEE. Losses at the gene ends were 7 bases for V and 5 bases for J; bases not matched to a gene: 5. The CDR3 loop spans 13 amino acids. This CDR3 is CASQGQLNEKLFF. The DNA for the CDR3 is TGTGCCAGCCAGGGACAGTTGAATGAAAAACTGTTTTTT.